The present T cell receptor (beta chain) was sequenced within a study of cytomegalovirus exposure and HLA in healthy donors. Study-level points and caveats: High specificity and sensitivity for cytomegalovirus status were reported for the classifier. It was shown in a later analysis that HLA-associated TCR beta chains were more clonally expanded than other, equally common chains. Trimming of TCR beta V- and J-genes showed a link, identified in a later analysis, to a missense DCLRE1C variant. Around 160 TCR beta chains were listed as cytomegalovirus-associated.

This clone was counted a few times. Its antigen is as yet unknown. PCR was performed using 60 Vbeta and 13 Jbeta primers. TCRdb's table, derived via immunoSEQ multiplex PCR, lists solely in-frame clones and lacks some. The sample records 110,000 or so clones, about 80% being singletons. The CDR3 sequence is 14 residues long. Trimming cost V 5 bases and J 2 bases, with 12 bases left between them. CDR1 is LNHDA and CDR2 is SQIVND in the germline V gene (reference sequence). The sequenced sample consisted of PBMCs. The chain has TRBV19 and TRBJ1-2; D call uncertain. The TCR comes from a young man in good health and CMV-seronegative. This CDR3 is CASSEQEGNYGYTF. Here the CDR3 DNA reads TGTGCCAGTAGTGAGCAGGAAGGCAACTATGGCTACACCTTC.